These 11 T cell receptor beta chains were all obtained from the same sample, sequenced in a study of shared clonotypes between healthy human individuals. Naive CD8 cells, CD45RO-negative and positively selected for CCR7, excluded terminally differentiated effector memory CD45RA+ cells. Method: immunoSEQ multiplex PCR; TCRdb's copy keeps in-frame clones and lacks some. The sample gives about 800,000 clones, about 96% of which show up once; over 0.2% is in the top ten. The specimen sequenced was naive CD8+ T cells sorted from blood. Source of these receptors: a man aged 25-40 years in good health.

This chain links TRBV28 with TRBJ2-1; 8 bases map to TRBD1. The CDR3 sequence is 16 residues long. V shed 2 bases and J 5 bases; nucleotides not matched to a gene: 8. Germline V gene sequence: CDR1 MDHEN, CDR2 SYDVKM. The CDR3 reads CASSLLGQGQDNEQFF. CDR3 nucleotide sequence: TGTGCCAGCAGTTTACTCGGACAGGGCCAAGACAATGAGCAGTTCTTC.

The V and J genes are TRBV10-3 and TRBJ2-7; D is tentatively TRBD1 or TRBD2 (5 bases each). The V gene's germline CDR1 is ENHRY and CDR2 SYGVKD. The CDR3 has 15 amino acids. Between the trimmed V and J ends, which lost 10 bases and 2 bases, there was a span of 21 bases. The chain's CDR3 is CASGSVPGAAYEQYF. The CDR3 DNA is TGTGCCAGCGGAAGCGTCCCCGGGGCCGCCTACGAGCAGTACTTC.

V gene TRBV28 combines with J gene TRBJ2-2; 9 nucleotides line up with TRBD2. This CDR3 is built from 18 residues. V shed 8 bases, J shed 4 bases, and the junction held 17 bases outside the gene matches. CDR1 is MDHEN and CDR2 is SYDVKM in the germline V gene. DNA for the CDR3: TGTGCCAGCCGAATGGCGGGAGGGCCGAGTTATCTCACCGGGGAGCTGTTTTTT. Protein: CASRMAGGPSYLTGELFF.

This clone has only one observation. This chain connects TRBV4-1 to TRBJ2-3; possible D gene TRBD1, 6 bases. This CDR3 region has 16 residues. CDR1 and CDR2 from the germline V gene are MGHRA and YSYEKL. The V gene lost 0 bases and the J gene lost 5 bases, with 15 bases spanning the gap. CDR3: CASSQDYSQGIDTQYF. CDR3 nucleotides: TGCGCCAGCAGCCAAGATTACAGCCAGGGGATAGATACGCAGTATTTT.

CDR3 region: CASSQDGDRTDTQYF. The CDR3 DNA is TGTGCCAGCAGCCAAGATGGGGACCGCACAGATACGCAGTATTTT. The chain carries TRBV4-2 and TRBJ2-3; D possibly uses TRBD1 or TRBD2 (5 bases each). The CDR3 consists of 15 residues. Looked up from germline, CDR1 is LGHNA and CDR2 is YNFKEQ. The germline V and J ends were trimmed by 0 bases and 1 base, with 8 bases remaining between them.

This chain uses TRBV5-1 with TRBJ2-3; D is ambiguous. V shed 0 bases and J shed 0 bases, with 8 bases lying between them. Germline V gene sequence: CDR1 SGHRS, CDR2 YFSETQ. The CDR3 extends over 15 amino acids. The CDR3 DNA reads as TGCGCCAGCAGCTTGGTAGAGACTAGCACAGATACGCAGTATTTT. Its protein is CASSLVETSTDTQYF.

V and J are TRBV27 and TRBJ2-7, with D uncertain. The length of the CDR3 is 12 residues. The V end was cut by 0 bases, the J end by 6 bases, with 6 bases between. The germline CDR1 and CDR2 sequences are MNHEY and SMNVEV (reference sequence). CDR3 residues: CASSLSGLEQYF. The CDR3 nucleotides are TGTGCCAGCAGTTTATCAGGGCTCGAGCAGTACTTC.

CDR3 amino acids: CASSPSGPSGRAYEQYF. CDR3 nucleotides: TGTGCCAGCAGCCCAAGCGGGCCAAGCGGGAGGGCCTACGAGCAGTACTTC. V and J are TRBV7-9 and TRBJ2-7, with 10 bases fitting TRBD2. The ends lost 5 bases at V and 2 bases at J; junction bases unmatched: 12. This CDR3 is built from 17 residues. Germline CDR1 SEHNR, CDR2 FQNEAQ (reference sequence). The variable domain in full, completed from reference TRBV7-9 and TRBJ2-7, reads DTGVSQNPRHKITKRGQNVTFRCDPISEHNRLYWYRQTLGQGPEFLTYFQNEAQLEKSRLLSDRFSAERPKGSFSTLEIQRTEQGDSAMYLCASSPSGPSGRAYEQYFGPGTRLTVT.

On this clone: Other DNA sequences of this sample code for an identical CDR3. The chain carries TRBV5-6 and TRBJ2-1; D may be TRBD1 (5 bases). Germline CDR1 and CDR2: SGHDT and YYEEEE. V dropped 7 bases and J dropped 4 bases, with 9 bases sitting between them. The CDR3 consists of 12 residues. The CDR3 DNA sequence: TGTGCCAGCTCCAGGACATACAATGAGCAGTTCTTC. Its translation: CASSRTYNEQFF. Combining the CDR3 with reference TRBV5-6 and TRBJ2-1 gives the whole variable domain DAGVTQSPTHLIKTRGQQVTLRCSPKSGHDTVSWYQQALGQGPQFIFQYYEEEERQRGNFPDRFSGHQFPNYSSELNVNALLLGDSALYLCASSRTYNEQFFGPGTRLTVL.

The CDR3, as DNA: TGTGCCAGCAGCCCGGGGGAGCTGTTTTTT. This gives the protein CASSPGELFF. The genes are TRBV7-9 and TRBJ2-2; D ambiguous. Germline-derived CDR1 and CDR2 are SEHNR and FQNEAQ (reference sequence). This CDR3 has 10 residues. With 5 bases removed from V and 8 bases from J, the gap between germline ends came to 3 bases.

The chain combines TRBV30 with TRBJ1-2, with TRBD1 matching over 9 bases. The CDR3 spans 15 residues. J gave up 2 bases and V 3 bases, and 7 bases lay outside the gene matches. The V gene's germline CDR1 is GTSNPN and CDR2 SVGIG (reference sequence). The CDR3 DNA reads TGTGCCTGGAGCCAACCGGGACAGGGAAACTATGGCTACACCTTC. As protein: CAWSQPGQGNYGYTF.